The sample holds many counts of the clone carrying this T cell receptor beta chain. The data were obtained in a study of naive and memory T cell subsets. CDR1 is SGDLS, CDR2 YYNGEE, per germline. The CDR3 runs to 14 residues. V was pared by 0 bases and J by 7 bases, with 12 bases between. The SP2 primer and nested alpha and beta constant region primers amplified ligated cDNA in four rounds. TCRdb used MiXCR to reprocess the 5' RACE reads, holding one entry per CDR3 protein. The data show about 48,000 distinct CDR3 sequences, with 4.7% seen just once and around 0.84% held by the top ten. An oligonucleotide containing a UMI was ligated to the 3' end of TCR cDNA. Adult healthy volunteers gave 2.5 ml peripheral blood for whole-blood RNA.

This chain connects TRBV9 to TRBJ2-3; the D gene is possibly TRBD2 (6 bases). The clonotype comes from a female donor in good health. The CDR3 loop reads CASSVGGVRNTQYF. DNA of the CDR3: TGTGCCAGCAGCGTAGGGGGGGTGAGAAATACGCAGTATTTT.